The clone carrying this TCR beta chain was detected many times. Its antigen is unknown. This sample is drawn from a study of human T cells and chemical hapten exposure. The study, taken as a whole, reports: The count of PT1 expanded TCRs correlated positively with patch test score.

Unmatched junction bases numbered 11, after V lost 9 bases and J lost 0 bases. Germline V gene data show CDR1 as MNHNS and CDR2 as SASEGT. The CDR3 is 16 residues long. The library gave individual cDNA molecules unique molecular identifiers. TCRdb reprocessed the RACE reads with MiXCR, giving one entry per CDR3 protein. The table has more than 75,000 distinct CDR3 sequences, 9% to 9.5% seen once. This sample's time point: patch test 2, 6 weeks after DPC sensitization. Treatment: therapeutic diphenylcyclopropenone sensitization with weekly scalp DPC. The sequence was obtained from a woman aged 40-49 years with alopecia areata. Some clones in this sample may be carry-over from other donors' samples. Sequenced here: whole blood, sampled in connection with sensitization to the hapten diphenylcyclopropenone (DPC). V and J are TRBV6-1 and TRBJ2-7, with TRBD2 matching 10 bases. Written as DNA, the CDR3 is TGTGCCAGTAGGGAGCGGGAGGGTTTTAGCTCCTACGAGCAGTACTTC. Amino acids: CASREREGFSSYEQYF.